These 16 T cell receptor beta chains came from one sample sequenced in a study of blood T cell repertoires in COVID-19. Clones were sequenced by immunoSEQ multiplex PCR, and TCRdb holds only the in-frame ones, with some missing. This repertoire shows about 140,000 clones, about 74% found once; its top ten account for roughly 17%. Specimen: peripheral blood. All receptors come from a man aged 50 or older with acute or convalescent COVID-19.

The chain employs TRBV5-6 and TRBJ1-6, with D hard to call. The CDR3 sequence is 15 residues long. From germline, CDR1 is SGHDT and CDR2 YYEEEE. V was clipped by 4 bases and J by 8 bases, with 16 bases between them. The CDR3 loop is CASSMTSTRDSPLHF. In DNA form, the CDR3 reads TGTGCCAGCAGCATGACCTCAACCCGGGATTCACCCCTCCACTTT.

The chain uses TRBV6-5 and TRBJ1-1, with D unclear. The CDR3 is 12 residues long. Germline-derived CDR1 and CDR2 are MNHEY and SVGAGI. V was cut by 7 bases and J by 0 bases, with 6 bases left in between. CDR3 amino acids: CASNTMNTEAFF. In DNA, the CDR3 is TGTGCCAGCAACACCATGAACACTGAAGCTTTCTTT.

The chain uses TRBV29-1 and TRBJ1-2; 7 nucleotides match TRBD1. With 4 bases clipped from V and 6 bases from J, the junction kept 5 bases outside the gene matches. The CDR3 loop spans 12 amino acids. Germline values: CDR1 SQVTM, CDR2 ANQGSEA. The CDR3 spells CSVVSGGDGYTF. The CDR3 bases are TGCAGCGTTGTATCAGGGGGAGATGGCTACACCTTC.

J is TRBJ1-6 and V is TRBV7-6; 7 nucleotides align to TRBD1. Losses at the gene ends were 5 bases for V and 5 bases for J; bases not matched to a gene: 3. The germline V gene encodes CDR1 SGHVS and CDR2 FNYEAQ. The CDR3 covers 14 residues. CDR3 amino acids: CASSQGQDNSPLHF. The CDR3 DNA sequence: TGTGCCAGCAGCCAAGGACAGGATAATTCACCCCTCCACTTT.

The chain links TRBV7-8 to TRBJ2-3; 9 bases map to TRBD2. CDR3 length equals 16 residues. Losses at the gene ends were 2 bases for V and 2 bases for J; bases not matched to a gene: 5. Germline CDR1 and CDR2: SGHVS and FQNEAQ. The CDR3 DNA follows: TGTGCCAGCAGCTTATTAGCGGGGGTGATCACAGATACGCAGTATTTT. It encodes CASSLLAGVITDTQYF. The full variable domain, rest sourced from reference TRBV7-8 and TRBJ2-3, is GAGVSQSPRYKVAKRGQDVALRCDPISGHVSLFWYQQALGQGPEFLTYFQNEAQLDKSGLPSDRFFAERPEGSVSTLKIQRTQQEDSAVYLCASSLLAGVITDTQYFGPGTRLTVL.

The chain has TRBV11-2 and TRBJ2-5; D gene ambiguous. CDR1 SGHAT and CDR2 FQNNGV come from the germline V gene. This CDR3 is built from 13 residues. The V end was cut by 4 bases, the J end by 2 bases, with 8 bases between. The CDR3 nucleotides are TGTGCCAGCAGCTCCAACAGTCAAGAGACCCAGTACTTC. It yields the protein CASSSNSQETQYF.

The J gene is TRBJ2-3, the V gene TRBV21-1; TRBD1 was called by the table and not checked on the DNA. TRBV21-1 is designated a pseudogene. CDR3 length equals 24 residues. CDR3 DNA sequence: TGTGCCAGCAGCAAAAATAGTACCGAACGAAGACGGGGCAGGGGGAAAACCGCACAAGATACGCAGTATTTT. Its translation is CASSKNSTERRRGRGKTAQDTQYF.

This clone has just one count. The chain couples TRBV4-2 to TRBJ2-5, with 13 bases identical to TRBD2. The J segment lost 0 bases and the V segment lost 3 bases, leaving 10 bases of the junction unmatched. This CDR3 has 19 amino acids. Germline V lookup: CDR1 LGHNA, CDR2 YNFKEQ. The CDR3 here is CASSQGTSGGATYQETQYF. CDR3 DNA: TGTGCCAGCAGCCAGGGTACTAGCGGGGGGGCTACGTACCAAGAGACCCAGTACTTC.

The rearrangement uses TRBV7-8 and TRBJ2-5, with D possibly TRBD1 on 5 matching bases. V gave up 2 bases and J gave up 5 bases, with 12 bases separating them. CDR1 and CDR2 from the germline V gene are SGHVS and FQNEAQ. The CDR3 spans 14 residues. The CDR3 protein is CASSLIGVRETQYF. The DNA of the CDR3 is TGTGCCAGCAGCTTAATAGGGGTTAGGGAGACCCAGTACTTC.

This chain joins TRBV2 and TRBJ1-1; D remains ambiguous. Germline V gene data show CDR1 as SNHLY and CDR2 as FYNNEI. This CDR3 is 13 amino acids long. Trimming shortened V by 7 bases and J by 4 bases, and 13 bases separated the two germline ends. The CDR3 spells CASKRPQRTEAFF. In DNA form, the CDR3 reads TGTGCCAGCAAGAGACCTCAGCGCACTGAAGCTTTCTTT.

The genes are TRBV11-2 and TRBJ2-5; the match to TRBD2 covers 8 bases. Germline lookup yields CDR1 SGHAT and CDR2 FQNNGV. The V segment lost 0 bases and the J segment 4 bases; nucleotides outside the gene matches: 7. The CDR3 consists of 16 residues. For the CDR3, the DNA is TGTGCCAGCAGCTTAGAGGGGACCGGGAGGGCAGAGACCCAGTACTTC. It encodes CASSLEGTGRAETQYF.

This chain links TRBV4-1 with TRBJ2-5; TRBD2 matches 7 bases. Germline V gives CDR1 MGHRA, CDR2 YSYEKL. This CDR3 region has 19 residues. V shed 3 bases, J shed 1 base, and the junction held 17 bases outside the gene matches. The CDR3 nucleotides are TGCGCCAGCAGCCATCCTCCGGGACTATTTGGGATTTTCCAAGAGACCCAGTACTTC. Translating it yields CASSHPPGLFGIFQETQYF.

The count of this clone is one. CDR3 nucleotide sequence: TGTGCCAGCCTCTTCGCCGGGGGGATTGAATATGGCTACACCTTC. Protein: CASLFAGGIEYGYTF. V is TRBV28 and J is TRBJ1-2, with D possibly matching TRBD1 (5 bases). Trimming removed 8 bases from V and 5 bases from J, with 21 bases in between. Germline lookup yields CDR1 MDHEN and CDR2 SYDVKM. The CDR3 loop spans 15 amino acids.

The V call is TRBV20-1, the J call TRBJ1-3, with 8 bases that match TRBD1. This CDR3 spans 14 amino acids. Germline lookup yields CDR1 DFQATT and CDR2 SNEGSKA (reference sequence). V lost 3 bases to trimming and J lost 1 base; unmatched junction nucleotides: 2. The CDR3 DNA reads TGCAGTGCTAGTAGGGACAGGTCTGGAAACACCATATATTTT. Translating gives CSASRDRSGNTIYF.

V and J are TRBV27 and TRBJ2-5, with TRBD2 identical over 10 bases. With 1 base clipped from V and 1 base from J, the junction kept 0 bases outside the gene matches. The CDR3 has 15 residues. CDR1 is MNHEY, CDR2 SMNVEV, per germline (reference sequence). CDR3 protein: CASSLLAGGQETQYF. CDR3 DNA sequence: TGTGCCAGCAGTTTATTAGCGGGGGGCCAAGAGACCCAGTACTTC.

The genes are TRBV30 and TRBJ1-5; no firm D call. Between the trimmed V and J ends, which lost 2 bases and 2 bases, there was a span of 13 bases. Germline CDR1 and CDR2: GTSNPN and SVGIG (reference sequence). The CDR3 runs to 15 residues. CDR3 protein: CAWSNRNTGNQPQHF. For the CDR3, the DNA is TGTGCCTGGAGTAACAGAAACACAGGCAATCAGCCCCAGCATTTT.